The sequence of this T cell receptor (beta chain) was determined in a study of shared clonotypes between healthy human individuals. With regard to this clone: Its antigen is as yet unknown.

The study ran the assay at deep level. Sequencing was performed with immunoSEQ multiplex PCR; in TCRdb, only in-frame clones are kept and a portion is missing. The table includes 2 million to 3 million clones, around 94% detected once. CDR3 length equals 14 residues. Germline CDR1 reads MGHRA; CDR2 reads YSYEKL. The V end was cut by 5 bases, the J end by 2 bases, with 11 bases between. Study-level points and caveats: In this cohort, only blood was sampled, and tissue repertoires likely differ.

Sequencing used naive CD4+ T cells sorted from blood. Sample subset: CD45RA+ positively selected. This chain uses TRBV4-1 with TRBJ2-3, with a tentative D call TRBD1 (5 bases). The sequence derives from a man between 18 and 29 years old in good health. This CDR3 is CASSVQGPTDTQYF. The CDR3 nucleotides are TGCGCCAGCAGCGTTCAGGGCCCCACAGATACGCAGTATTTT.